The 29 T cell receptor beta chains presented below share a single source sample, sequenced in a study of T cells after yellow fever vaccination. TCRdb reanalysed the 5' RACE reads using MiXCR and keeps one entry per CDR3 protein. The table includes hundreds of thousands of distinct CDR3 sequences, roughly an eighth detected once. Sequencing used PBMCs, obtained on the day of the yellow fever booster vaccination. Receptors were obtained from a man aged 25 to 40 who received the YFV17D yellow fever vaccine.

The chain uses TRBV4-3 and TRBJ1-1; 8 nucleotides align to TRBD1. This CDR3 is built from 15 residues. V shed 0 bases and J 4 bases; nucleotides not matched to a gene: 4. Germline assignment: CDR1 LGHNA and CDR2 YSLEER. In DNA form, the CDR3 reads TGCGCCAGCAGCCAAGACCCCACAGGGGGCACTGAAGCTTTCTTT. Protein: CASSQDPTGGTEAFF.

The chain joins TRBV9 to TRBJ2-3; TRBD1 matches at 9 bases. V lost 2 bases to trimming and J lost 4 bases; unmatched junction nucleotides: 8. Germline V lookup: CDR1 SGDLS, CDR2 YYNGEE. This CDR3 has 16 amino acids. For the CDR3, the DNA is TGTGCCAGCAGCGTGGCCTCCGGGACAGGGTCAGATACGCAGTATTTT. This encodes CASSVASGTGSDTQYF. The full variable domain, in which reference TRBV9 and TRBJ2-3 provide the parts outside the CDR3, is DSGVTQTPKHLITATGQRVTLRCSPRSGDLSVYWYQQSLDQGLQFLIQYYNGEERAKGNILERFSAQQFPDLHSELNLSSLELGDSALYFCASSVASGTGSDTQYFGPGTRLTVL.

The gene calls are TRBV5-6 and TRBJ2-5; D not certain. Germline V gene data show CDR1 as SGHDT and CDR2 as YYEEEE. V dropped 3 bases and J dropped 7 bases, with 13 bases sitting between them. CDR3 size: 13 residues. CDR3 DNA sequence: TGTGCCAGCAGCTCCCTATTAATCGGGACCCAGTACTTC. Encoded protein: CASSSLLIGTQYF.

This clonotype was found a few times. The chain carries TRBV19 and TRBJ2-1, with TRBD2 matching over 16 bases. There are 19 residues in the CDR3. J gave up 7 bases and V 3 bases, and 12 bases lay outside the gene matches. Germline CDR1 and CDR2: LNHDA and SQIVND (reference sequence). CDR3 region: CASSIKGLAGGKVSNEQFF. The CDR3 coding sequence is TGTGCCAGTAGTATCAAGGGACTAGCGGGAGGGAAGGTCTCGAATGAGCAGTTCTTC.

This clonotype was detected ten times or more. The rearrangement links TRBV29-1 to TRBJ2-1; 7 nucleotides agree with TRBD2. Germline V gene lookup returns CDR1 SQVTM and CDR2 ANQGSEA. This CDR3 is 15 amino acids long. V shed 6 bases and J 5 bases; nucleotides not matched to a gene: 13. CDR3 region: CSVNLMGGPNNEQFF. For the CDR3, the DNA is TGCAGCGTGAATTTGATGGGAGGGCCCAACAATGAGCAGTTCTTC.

The CDR3 loop is CASSPSSGSPETQYF. CDR3 coding DNA: TGTGCCAGCAGCCCGAGTAGCGGGAGCCCAGAGACCCAGTACTTC. This rearrangement joins TRBV7-3 to TRBJ2-5; TRBD2 matches at 9 bases. Trimming cost V 5 bases and J 4 bases; bases outside gene matches: 8. Germline assignment: CDR1 SGHTA and CDR2 FQGTGA. CDR3 length: 15 amino acids.

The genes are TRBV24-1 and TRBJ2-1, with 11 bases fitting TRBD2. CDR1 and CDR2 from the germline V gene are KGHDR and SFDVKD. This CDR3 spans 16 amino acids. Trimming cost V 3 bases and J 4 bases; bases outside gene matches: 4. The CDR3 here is CATSDASGRSYNEQFF. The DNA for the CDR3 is TGTGCCACCAGTGATGCTAGCGGGAGGTCGTACAATGAGCAGTTCTTC.

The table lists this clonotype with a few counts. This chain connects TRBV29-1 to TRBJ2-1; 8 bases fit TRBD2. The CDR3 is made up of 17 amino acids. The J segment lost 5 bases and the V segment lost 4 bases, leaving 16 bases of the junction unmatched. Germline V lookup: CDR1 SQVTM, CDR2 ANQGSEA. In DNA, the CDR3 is TGCAGCGTTGTCGGGGTAGAGGGAGCGGGAGAACACAATGAGCAGTTCTTC. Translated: CSVVGVEGAGEHNEQFF.

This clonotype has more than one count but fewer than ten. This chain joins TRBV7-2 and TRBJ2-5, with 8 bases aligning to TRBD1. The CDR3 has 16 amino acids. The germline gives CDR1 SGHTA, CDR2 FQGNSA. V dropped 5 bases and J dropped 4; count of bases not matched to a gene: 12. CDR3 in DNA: TGTGCCAGCAGCCGAACCCGACAGGGGTGGGCAGAGACCCAGTACTTC. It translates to CASSRTRQGWAETQYF.

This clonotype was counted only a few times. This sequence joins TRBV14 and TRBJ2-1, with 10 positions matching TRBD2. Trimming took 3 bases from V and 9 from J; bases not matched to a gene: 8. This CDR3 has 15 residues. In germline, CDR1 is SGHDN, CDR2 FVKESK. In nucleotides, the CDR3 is TGTGCCAGCAGCCATAGTGGAGCGGGAGGGGGTGAGCAGTTCTTC. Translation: CASSHSGAGGGEQFF.

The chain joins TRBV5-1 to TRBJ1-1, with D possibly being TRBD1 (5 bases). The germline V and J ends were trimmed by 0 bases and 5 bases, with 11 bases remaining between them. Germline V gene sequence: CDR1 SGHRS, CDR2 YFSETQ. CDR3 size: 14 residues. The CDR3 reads CASSLAGRRTEAFF. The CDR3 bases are TGCGCCAGCAGCTTGGCGGGACGAAGGACTGAAGCTTTCTTT. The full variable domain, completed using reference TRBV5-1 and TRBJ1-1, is KAGVTQTPRYLIKTRGQQVTLSCSPISGHRSVSWYQQTPGQGLQFLFEYFSETQRNKGNFPGRFSGRQFSNSRSEMNVSTLELGDSALYLCASSLAGRRTEAFFGQGTRLTVV.

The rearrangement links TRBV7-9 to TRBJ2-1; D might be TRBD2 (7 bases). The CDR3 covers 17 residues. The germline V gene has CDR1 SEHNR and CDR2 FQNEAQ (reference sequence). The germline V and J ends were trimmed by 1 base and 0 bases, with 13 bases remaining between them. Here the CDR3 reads CASSLVGGGSSYNEQFF. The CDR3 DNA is TGTGCCAGCAGCTTAGTAGGGGGGGGGAGCTCCTACAATGAGCAGTTCTTC.

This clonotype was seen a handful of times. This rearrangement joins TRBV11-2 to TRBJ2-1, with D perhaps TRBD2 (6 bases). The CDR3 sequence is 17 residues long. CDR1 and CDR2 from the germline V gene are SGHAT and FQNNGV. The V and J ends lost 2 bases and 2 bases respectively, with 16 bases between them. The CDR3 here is CASSLKGGPRAYNEQFF. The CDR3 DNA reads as TGTGCCAGCAGCTTAAAGGGAGGTCCCCGTGCCTACAATGAGCAGTTCTTC.

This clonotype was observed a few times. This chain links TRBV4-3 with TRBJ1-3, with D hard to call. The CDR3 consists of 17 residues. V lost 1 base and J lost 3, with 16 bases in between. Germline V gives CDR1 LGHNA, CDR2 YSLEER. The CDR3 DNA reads TGCGCCAGCAGCCAAGGTAGTGGGCTGGAGAGTGGAAACACCATATATTTT. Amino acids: CASSQGSGLESGNTIYF.

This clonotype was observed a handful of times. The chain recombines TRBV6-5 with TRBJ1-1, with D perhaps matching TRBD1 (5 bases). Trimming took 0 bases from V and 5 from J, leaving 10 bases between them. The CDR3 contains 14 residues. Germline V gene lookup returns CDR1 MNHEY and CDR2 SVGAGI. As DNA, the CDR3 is TGTGCCAGCAGTTACTCTTTGAAGGGGACTGAAGCTTTCTTT. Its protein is CASSYSLKGTEAFF.

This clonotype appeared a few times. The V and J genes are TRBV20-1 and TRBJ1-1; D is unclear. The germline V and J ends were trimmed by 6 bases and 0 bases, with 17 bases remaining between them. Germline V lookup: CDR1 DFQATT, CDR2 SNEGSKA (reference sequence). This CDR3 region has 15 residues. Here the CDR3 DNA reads TGCAGTGCCGCGTACATGGGGTACATGAACACTGAAGCTTTCTTT. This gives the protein CSAAYMGYMNTEAFF.

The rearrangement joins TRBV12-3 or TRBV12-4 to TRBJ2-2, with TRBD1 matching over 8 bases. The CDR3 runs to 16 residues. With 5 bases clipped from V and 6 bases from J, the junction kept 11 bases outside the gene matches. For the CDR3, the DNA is TGTGCCAGCAGTCGACGGTCCCAGGGGGCCCCCGGGGAGCTGTTTTTT. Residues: CASSRRSQGAPGELFF.

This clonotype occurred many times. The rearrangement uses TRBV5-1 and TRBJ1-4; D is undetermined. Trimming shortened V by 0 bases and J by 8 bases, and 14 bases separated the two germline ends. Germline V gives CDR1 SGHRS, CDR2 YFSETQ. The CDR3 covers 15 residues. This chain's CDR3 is CASSLGSVGLEKLFF. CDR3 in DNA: TGCGCCAGCAGCTTGGGGAGCGTGGGTCTCGAAAAACTGTTTTTT.

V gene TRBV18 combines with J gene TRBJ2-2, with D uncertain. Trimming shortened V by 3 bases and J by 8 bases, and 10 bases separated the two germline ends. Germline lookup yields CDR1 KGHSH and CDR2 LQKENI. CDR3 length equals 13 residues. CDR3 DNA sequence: TGTGCCAGCTCACCCATCACCCTGGGGGAGCTGTTTTTT. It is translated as CASSPITLGELFF.

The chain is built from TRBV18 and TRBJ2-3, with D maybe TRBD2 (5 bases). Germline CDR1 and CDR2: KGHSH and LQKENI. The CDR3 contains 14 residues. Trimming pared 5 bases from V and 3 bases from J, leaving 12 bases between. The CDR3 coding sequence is TGTGCCAGCTCAGTGGGCACGGGGACAGATACGCAGTATTTT. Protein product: CASSVGTGTDTQYF.

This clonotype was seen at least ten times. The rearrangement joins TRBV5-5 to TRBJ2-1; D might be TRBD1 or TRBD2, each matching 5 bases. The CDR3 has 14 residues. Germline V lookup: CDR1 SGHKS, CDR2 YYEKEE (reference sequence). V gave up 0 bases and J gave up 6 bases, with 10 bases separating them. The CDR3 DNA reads TGTGCCAGCAGCTTGGGGGGGACGGCCAATGAGCAGTTCTTC. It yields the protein CASSLGGTANEQFF.

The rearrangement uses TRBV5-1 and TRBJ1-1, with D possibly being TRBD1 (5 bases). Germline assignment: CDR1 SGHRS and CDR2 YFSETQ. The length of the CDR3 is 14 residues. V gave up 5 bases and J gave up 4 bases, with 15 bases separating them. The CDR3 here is CASRSPEGLTEAFF. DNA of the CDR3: TGCGCCAGCAGGAGCCCTGAGGGGCTCACTGAAGCTTTCTTT.

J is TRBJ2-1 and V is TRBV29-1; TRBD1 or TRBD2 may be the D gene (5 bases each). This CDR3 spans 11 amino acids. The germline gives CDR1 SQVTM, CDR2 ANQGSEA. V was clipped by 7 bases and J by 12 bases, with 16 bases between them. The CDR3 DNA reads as TGCAGCGCCGTCGAATGGGACGGGCAGTTCTTC. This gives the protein CSAVEWDGQFF.

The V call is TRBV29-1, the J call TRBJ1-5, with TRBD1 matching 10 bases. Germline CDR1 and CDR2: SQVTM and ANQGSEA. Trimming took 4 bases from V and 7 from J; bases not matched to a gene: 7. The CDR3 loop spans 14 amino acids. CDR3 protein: CSVGAGTGEQPQHF. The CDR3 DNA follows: TGCAGCGTTGGGGCGGGGACAGGGGAACAGCCCCAGCATTTT.

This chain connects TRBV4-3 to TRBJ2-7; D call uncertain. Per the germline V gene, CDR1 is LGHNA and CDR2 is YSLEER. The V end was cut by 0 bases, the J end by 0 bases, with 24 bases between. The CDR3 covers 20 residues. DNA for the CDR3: TGCGCCAGCAGCCAAGATATCACTTCCAGATATGCGGCCCGCTCCTACGAGCAGTACTTC. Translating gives CASSQDITSRYAARSYEQYF.

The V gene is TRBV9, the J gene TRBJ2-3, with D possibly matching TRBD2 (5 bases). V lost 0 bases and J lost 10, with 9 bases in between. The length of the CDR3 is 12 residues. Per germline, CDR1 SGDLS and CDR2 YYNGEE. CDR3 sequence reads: CASSVAGGSQYF. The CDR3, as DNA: TGTGCCAGCAGCGTAGCTGGAGGTTCGCAGTATTTT.

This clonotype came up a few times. CDR3 DNA: TGTGCCAGCAGCTCGGTGGTCGGGAGGCTAGCGGGAGAGGTTGAGCAGTTCTTC. Residues: CASSSVVGRLAGEVEQFF. The rearrangement uses TRBV11-2 and TRBJ2-1, with 10 nucleotides matching TRBD2. Looked up from germline, CDR1 is SGHAT and CDR2 is FQNNGV. The CDR3 runs to 18 residues. V shed 4 bases, J shed 9 bases, and the junction held 18 bases outside the gene matches.

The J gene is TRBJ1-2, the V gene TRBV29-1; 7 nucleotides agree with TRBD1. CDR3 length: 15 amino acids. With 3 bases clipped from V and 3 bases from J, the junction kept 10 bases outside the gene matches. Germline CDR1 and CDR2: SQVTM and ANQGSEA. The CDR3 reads CSVDGDRGGDYGYTF. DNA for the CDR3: TGCAGCGTTGATGGGGACAGAGGAGGGGACTATGGCTACACCTTC.

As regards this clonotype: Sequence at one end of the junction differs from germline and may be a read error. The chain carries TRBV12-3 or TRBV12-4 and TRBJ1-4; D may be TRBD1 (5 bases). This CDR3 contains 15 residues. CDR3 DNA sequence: TGTGCCAGCAGTTTTGCGGGGCAAACTACTGAAAAACTGTTTTTT. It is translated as CASSFAGQTTEKLFF.